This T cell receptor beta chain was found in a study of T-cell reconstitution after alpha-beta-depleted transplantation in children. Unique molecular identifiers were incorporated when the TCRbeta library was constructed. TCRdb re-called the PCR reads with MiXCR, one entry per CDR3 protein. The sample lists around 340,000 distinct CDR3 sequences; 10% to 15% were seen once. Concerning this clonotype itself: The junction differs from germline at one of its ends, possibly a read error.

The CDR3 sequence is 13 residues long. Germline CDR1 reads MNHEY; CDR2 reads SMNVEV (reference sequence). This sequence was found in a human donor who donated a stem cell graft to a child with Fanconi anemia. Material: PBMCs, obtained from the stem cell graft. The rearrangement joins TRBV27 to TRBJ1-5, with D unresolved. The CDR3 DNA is TGTGCCAGCAGTTTAAGTGGCCGGAGGCCCGAGCATTTT. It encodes CASSLSGRRPEHF.